The table lists the clone carrying this T cell receptor (beta chain) with a few counts. CDR1 and CDR2 (germline): SGDLS, YYNGEE. The CDR3 spans 14 residues. Trimming at V came to 7 bases and at J to 4 bases, leaving 7 bases not matched to a gene. Each CDR3 protein is one row after TCRdb ran MiXCR on the RT-PCR reads. The sample lists hundreds of thousands of distinct CDR3 sequences, approximately 15% seen once, with 3.6% in the top ten. Input material: memory CD4+ T cells from blood. The source is a female donor in good health, serving as a healthy control. This chain connects TRBV9 to TRBJ2-3; 9 bases fit TRBD2. The CDR3 nucleotides are TGTGCCAGCTCCGGGACTAGCTATGCAGATACGCAGTATTTT. As protein: CASSGTSYADTQYF.